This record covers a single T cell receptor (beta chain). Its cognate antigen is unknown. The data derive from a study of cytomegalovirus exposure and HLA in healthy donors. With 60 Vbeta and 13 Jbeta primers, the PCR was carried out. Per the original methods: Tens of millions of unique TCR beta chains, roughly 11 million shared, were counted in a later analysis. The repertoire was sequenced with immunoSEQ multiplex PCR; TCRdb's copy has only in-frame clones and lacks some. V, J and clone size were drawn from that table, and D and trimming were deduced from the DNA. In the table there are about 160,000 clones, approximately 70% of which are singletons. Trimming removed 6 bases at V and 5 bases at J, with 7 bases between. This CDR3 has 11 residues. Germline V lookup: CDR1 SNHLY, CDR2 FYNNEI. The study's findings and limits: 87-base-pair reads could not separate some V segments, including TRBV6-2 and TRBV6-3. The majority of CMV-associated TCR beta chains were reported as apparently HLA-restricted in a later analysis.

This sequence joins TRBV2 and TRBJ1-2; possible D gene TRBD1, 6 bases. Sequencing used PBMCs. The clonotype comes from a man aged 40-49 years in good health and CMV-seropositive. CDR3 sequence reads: CASSQGYGYTF. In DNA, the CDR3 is TGTGCCAGCAGCCAGGGGTATGGCTACACCTTC.